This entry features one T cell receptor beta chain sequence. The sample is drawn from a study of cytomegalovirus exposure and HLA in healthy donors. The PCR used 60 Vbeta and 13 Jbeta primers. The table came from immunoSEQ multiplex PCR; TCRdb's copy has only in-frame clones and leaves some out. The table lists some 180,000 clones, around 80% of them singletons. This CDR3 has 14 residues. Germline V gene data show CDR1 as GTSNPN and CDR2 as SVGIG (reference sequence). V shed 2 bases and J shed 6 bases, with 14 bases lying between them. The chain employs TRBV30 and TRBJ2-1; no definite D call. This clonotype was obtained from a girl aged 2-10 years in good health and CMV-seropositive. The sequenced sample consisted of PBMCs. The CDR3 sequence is CAWSSLGQLNEQFF. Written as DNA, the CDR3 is TGTGCCTGGAGTTCTTTGGGCCAGCTCAATGAGCAGTTCTTC.